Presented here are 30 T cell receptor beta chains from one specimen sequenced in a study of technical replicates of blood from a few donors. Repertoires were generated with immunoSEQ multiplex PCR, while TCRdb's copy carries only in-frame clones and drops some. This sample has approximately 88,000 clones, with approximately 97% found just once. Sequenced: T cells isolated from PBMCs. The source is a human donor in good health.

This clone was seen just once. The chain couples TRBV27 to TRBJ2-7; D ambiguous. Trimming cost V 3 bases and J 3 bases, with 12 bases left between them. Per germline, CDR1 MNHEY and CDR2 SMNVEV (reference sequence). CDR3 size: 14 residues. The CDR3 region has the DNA TGTGCCAGCAGTTTCTCGGGTTCGGTCTACGAGCAGTACTTC. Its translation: CASSFSGSVYEQYF.

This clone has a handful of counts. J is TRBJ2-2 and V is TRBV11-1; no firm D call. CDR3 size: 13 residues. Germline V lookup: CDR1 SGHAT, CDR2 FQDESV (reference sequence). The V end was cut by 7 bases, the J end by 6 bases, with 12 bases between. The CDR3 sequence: CASTHRSSGELFF. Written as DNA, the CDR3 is TGTGCCAGCACCCATAGGAGTTCCGGGGAGCTGTTTTTT.

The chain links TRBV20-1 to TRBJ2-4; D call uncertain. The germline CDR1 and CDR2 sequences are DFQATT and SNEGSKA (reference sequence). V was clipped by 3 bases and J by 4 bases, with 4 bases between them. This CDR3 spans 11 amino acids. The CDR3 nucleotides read TGCAGTGCTAGCGTGAAAAACATTCAGTACTTC. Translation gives CSASVKNIQYF.

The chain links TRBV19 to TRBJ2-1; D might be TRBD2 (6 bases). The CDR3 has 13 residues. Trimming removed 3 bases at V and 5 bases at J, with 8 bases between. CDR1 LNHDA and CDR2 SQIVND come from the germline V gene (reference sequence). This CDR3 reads CASSMGLNNEQFF. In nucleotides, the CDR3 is TGTGCCAGTAGTATGGGACTTAACAATGAGCAGTTCTTC.

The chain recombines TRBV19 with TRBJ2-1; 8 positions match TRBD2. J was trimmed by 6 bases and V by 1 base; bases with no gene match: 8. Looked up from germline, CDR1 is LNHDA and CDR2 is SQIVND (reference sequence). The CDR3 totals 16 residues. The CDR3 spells CASSIGLGLAANEQFF. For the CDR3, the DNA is TGTGCCAGTAGTATAGGGCTTGGACTAGCAGCCAATGAGCAGTTCTTC.

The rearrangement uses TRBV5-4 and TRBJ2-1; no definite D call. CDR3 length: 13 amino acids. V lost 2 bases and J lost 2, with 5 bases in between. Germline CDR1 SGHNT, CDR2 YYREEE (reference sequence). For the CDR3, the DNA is TGTGCCAGCAGCTTCGAGCCCTACAATGAGCAGTTCTTC. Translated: CASSFEPYNEQFF.

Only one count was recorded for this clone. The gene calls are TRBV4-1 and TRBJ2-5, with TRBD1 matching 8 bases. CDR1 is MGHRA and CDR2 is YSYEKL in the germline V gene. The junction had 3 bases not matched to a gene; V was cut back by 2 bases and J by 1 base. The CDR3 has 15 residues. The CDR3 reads CASSQFGTGQETQYF. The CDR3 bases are TGCGCCAGCAGCCAATTCGGGACAGGCCAAGAGACCCAGTACTTC.

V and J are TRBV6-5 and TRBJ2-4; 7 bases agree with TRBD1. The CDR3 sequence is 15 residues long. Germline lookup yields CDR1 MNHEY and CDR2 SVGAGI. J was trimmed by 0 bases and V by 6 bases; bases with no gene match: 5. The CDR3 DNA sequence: TGTGCCAGCAGACCTGGGACAGTAGCCAAAAACATTCAGTACTTC. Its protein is CASRPGTVAKNIQYF.

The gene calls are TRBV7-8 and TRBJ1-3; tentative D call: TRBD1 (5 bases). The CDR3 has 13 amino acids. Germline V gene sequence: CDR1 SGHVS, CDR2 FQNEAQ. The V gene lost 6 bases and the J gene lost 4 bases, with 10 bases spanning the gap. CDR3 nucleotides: TGTGCCAGCAGGAATAGGGGCGGAAACACCATATATTTT. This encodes CASRNRGGNTIYF.

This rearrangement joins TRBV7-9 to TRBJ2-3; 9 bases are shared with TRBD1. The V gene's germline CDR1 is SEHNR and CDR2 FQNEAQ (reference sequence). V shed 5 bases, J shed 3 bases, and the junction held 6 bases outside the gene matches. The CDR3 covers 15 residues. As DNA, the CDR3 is TGTGCCAGCAGCAAATGGACAGGGGAGACAGATACGCAGTATTTT. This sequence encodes CASSKWTGETDTQYF.

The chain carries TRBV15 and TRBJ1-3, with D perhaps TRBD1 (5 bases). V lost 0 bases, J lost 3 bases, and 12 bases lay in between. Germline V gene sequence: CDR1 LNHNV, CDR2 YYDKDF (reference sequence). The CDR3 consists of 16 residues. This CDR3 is CATSREPGGNGNTIYF. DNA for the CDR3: TGTGCCACCAGCAGAGAGCCGGGGGGAAATGGAAACACCATATATTTT.

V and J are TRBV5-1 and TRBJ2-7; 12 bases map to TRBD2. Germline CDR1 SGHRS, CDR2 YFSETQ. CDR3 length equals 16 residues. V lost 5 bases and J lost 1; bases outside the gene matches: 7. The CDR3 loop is CASRAGTSGYSYEQYF. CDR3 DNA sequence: TGCGCCAGCAGAGCCGGGACTAGCGGGTATTCCTACGAGCAGTACTTC.

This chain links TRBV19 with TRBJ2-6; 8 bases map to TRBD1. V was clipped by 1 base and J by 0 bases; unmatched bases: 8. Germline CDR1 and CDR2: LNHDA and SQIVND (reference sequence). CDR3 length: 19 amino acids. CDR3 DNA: TGTGCCAGTAGTATAGTCTCAGGGGGCCGCCCCTCTGGGGCCAACGTCCTGACTTTC. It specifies CASSIVSGGRPSGANVLTF.

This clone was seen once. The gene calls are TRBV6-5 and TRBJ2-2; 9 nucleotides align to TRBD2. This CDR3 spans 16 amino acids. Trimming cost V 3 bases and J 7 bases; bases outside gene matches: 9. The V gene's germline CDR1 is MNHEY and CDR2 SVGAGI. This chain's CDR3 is CASSYTAAGGNGELFF. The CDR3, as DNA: TGTGCCAGCAGTTATACAGCAGCGGGAGGTAACGGGGAGCTGTTTTTT.

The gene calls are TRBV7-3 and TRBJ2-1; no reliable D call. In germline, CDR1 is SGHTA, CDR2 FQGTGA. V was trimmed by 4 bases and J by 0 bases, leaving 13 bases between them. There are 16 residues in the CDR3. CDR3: CASSSSNAGSYNEQFF. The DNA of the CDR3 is TGTGCCAGCAGCTCATCCAACGCCGGCTCCTACAATGAGCAGTTCTTC.

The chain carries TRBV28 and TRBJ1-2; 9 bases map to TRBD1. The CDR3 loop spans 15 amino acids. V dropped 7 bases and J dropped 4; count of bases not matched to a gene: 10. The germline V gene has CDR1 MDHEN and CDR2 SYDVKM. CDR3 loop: CASMLLQGAGYGYTF. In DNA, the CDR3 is TGTGCCAGCATGTTATTACAGGGGGCCGGCTATGGCTACACCTTC.

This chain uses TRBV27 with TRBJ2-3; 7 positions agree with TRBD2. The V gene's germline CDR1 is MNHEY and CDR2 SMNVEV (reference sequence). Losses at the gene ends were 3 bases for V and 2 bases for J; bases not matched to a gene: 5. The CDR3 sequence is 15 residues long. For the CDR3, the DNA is TGTGCCAGCAGTTTGTCTAGCGGCTACACAGATACGCAGTATTTT. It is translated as CASSLSSGYTDTQYF.

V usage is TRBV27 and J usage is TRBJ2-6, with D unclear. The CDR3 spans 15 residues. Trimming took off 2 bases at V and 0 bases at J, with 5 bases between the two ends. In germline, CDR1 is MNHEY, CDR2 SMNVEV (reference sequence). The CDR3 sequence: CASSLVYSGANVLTF. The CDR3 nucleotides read TGTGCCAGCAGTTTAGTCTACTCTGGGGCCAACGTCCTGACTTTC.

The CDR3 is CASWDYGTGYTGELFF. CDR3 bases: TGTGCCAGTTGGGATTACGGGACAGGTTACACCGGGGAGCTGTTTTTT. The chain uses TRBV28 and TRBJ2-2; TRBD1 agrees at 8 bases. With V trimmed by 9 bases and J by 3 bases, 12 bases remained unmatched. Germline-derived CDR1 and CDR2 are MDHEN and SYDVKM. This CDR3 has 16 residues.

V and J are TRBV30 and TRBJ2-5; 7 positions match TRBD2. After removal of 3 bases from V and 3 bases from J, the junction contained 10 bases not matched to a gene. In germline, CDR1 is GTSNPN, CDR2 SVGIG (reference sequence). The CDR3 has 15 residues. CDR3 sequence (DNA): TGTGCCTGGAGATCTGGACTAGGCGTAGAAGAGACCCAGTACTTC. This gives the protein CAWRSGLGVEETQYF.

CDR3 protein: CASSSVKAGVEQFF. In DNA, the CDR3 is TGTGCCAGCAGCTCGGTGAAAGCGGGAGTTGAGCAGTTCTTC. The chain carries TRBV11-2 and TRBJ2-1; 8 nucleotides line up with TRBD2. This CDR3 contains 14 residues. Germline lookup yields CDR1 SGHAT and CDR2 FQNNGV. V lost 4 bases to trimming and J lost 9 bases; unmatched junction nucleotides: 8.

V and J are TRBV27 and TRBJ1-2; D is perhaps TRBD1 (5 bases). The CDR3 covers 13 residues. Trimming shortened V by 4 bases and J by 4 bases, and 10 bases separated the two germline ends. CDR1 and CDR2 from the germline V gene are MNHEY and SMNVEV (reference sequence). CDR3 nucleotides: TGTGCCAGCAGTTCTACAGGTCCCTATGGCTACACCTTC. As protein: CASSSTGPYGYTF.

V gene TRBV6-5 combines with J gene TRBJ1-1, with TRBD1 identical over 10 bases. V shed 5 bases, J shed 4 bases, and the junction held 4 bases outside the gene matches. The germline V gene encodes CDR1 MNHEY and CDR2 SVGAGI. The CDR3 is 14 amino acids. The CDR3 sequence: CASSRDRGSTEAFF. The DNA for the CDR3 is TGTGCCAGCAGTCGGGACAGGGGATCCACTGAAGCTTTCTTT.

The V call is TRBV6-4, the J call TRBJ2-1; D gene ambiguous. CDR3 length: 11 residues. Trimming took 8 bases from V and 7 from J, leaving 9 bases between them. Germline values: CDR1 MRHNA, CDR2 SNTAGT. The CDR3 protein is CASPTLNEQFF. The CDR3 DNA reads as TGTGCCAGCCCGACTTTAAATGAGCAGTTCTTC.

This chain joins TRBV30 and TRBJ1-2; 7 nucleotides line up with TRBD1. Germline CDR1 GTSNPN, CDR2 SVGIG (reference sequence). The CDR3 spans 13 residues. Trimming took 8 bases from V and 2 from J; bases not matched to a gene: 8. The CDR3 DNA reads TGTGCCACGACAGGGCCGGGGAACTATGGCTACACCTTC. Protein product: CATTGPGNYGYTF.

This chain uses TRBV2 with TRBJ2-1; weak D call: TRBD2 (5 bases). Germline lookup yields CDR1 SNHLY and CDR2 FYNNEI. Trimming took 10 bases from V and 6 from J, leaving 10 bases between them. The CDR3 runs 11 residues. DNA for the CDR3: TGTGCCATCCGCAGCGGCAATGAGCAGTTCTTC. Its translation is CAIRSGNEQFF.

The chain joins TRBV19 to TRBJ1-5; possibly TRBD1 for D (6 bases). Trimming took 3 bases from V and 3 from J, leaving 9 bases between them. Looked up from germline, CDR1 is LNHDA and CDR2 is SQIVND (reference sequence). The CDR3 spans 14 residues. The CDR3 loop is CASSIRDTNQPQHF. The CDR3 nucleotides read TGTGCCAGTAGTATCCGGGACACCAATCAGCCCCAGCATTTT.

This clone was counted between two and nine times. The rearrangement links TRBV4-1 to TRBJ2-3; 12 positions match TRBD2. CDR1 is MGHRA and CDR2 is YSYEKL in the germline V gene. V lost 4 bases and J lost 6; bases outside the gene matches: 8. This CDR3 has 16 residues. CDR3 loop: CASSPRLAGVRDTQYF. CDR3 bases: TGCGCCAGCAGCCCTAGACTAGCGGGAGTTAGGGATACGCAGTATTTT.

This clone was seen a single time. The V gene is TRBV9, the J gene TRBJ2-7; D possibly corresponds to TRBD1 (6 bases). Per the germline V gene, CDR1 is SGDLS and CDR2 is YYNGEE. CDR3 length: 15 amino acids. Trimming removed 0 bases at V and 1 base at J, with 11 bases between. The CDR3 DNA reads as TGTGCCAGCAGCGTAGGAGGGGGAGAGTCCTACGAGCAGTACTTC. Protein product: CASSVGGGESYEQYF.

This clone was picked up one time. The chain's CDR3 is CSATDGYTF. The CDR3 nucleotides read TGCAGTGCAACAGATGGCTACACCTTC. The chain uses TRBV20-1 and TRBJ1-2, with unresolved D. Between the trimmed V and J ends, which lost 6 bases and 6 bases, there was a span of 5 bases. CDR3 length: 9 residues. Germline CDR1 and CDR2: DFQATT and SNEGSKA (reference sequence).